The entry that follows covers one T cell receptor beta chain sequence. Some clones are missing from TCRdb's copy, which holds only in-frame ones; the method was immunoSEQ multiplex PCR. The sample has some 240,000 clones; around 90% are singletons. The sample belongs to a study of blood T cell repertoires in COVID-19. The germline CDR1 and CDR2 sequences are SGHRS and YFSETQ. With 0 bases removed from V and 10 bases from J, the gap between germline ends came to 8 bases. CDR3 length: 12 residues. This TCR was recovered from a woman in her seventies with COVID-19, enrolled during active disease. The chain couples TRBV5-1 to TRBJ2-1; D perhaps matches TRBD1 (5 bases). The material sequenced was peripheral blood. The CDR3 region has the DNA TGCGCCAGCAGCTTGGGTGCAGGGGAGCAGTTCTTC. This sequence encodes CASSLGAGEQFF.